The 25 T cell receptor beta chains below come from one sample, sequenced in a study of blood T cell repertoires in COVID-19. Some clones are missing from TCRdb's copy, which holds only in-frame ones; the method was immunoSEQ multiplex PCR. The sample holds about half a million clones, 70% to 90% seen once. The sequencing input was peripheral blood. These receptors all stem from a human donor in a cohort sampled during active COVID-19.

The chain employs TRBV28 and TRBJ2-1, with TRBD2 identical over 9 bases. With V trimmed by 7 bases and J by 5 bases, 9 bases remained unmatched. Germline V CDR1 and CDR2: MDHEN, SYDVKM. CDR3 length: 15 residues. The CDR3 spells CASTRASGDHNEQFF. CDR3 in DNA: TGTGCCAGCACTCGGGCTAGCGGGGACCACAATGAGCAGTTCTTC.

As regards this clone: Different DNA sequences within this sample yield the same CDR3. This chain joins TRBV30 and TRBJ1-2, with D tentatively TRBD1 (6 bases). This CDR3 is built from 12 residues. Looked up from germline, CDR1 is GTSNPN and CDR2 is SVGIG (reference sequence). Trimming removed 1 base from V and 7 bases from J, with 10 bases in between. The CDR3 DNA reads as TGTGCCTGGAGTGCGGGGGGCGGTGGCTACACCTTC. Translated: CAWSAGGGGYTF.

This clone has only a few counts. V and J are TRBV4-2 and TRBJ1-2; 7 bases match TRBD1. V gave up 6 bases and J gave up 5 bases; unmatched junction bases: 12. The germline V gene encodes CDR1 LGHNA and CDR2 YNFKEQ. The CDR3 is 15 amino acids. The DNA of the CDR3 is TGTGCCAGCAGTGATTCGCATCTACAGGGGTATGGCTACACCTTC. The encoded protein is CASSDSHLQGYGYTF.

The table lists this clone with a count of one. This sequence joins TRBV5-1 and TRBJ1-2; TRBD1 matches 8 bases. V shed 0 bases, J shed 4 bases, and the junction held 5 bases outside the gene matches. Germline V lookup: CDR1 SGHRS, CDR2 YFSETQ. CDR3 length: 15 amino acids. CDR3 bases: TGCGCCAGCAGCTTGGACCAGGGGGCGGTCTATGGCTACACCTTC. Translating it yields CASSLDQGAVYGYTF.

CDR3 region: CASSSGRVGSTDTQYF. CDR3 nucleotide sequence: TGCGCCAGCAGCTCGGGCAGGGTAGGCAGCACAGATACGCAGTATTTT. The V gene is TRBV5-1, the J gene TRBJ2-3; weak D call: TRBD1 (5 bases). This CDR3 region has 16 residues. V was trimmed by 3 bases and J by 0 bases, leaving 14 bases between them. Germline loops: CDR1 SGHRS, CDR2 YFSETQ.

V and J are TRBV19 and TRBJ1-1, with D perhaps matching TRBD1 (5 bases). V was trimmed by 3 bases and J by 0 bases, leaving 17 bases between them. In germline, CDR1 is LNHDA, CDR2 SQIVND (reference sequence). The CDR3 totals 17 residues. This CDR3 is CASSMNGKAGMNTEAFF. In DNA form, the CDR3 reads TGTGCCAGTAGTATGAACGGTAAAGCAGGGATGAACACTGAAGCTTTCTTT.

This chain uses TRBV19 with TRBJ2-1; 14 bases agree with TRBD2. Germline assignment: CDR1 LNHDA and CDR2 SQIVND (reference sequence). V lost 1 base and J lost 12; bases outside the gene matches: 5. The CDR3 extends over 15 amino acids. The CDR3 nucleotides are TGTGCCAGTAGTATAGTGACTAGCGGGAGGGCCGGGCAGTTCTTC. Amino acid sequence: CASSIVTSGRAGQFF. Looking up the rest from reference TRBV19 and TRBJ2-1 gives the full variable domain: DGGITQSPKYLFRKEGQNVTLSCEQNLNHDAMYWYRQDPGQGLRLIYYSQIVNDFQKGDIAEGYSVSREKKESFPLTVTSAQKNPTAFYLCASSIVTSGRAGQFFGPGTRLTVL.

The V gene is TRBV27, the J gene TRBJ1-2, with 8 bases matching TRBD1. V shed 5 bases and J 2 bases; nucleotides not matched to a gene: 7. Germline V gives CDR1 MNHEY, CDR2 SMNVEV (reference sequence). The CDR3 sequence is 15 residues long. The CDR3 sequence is CASSPWSGGNYGYTF. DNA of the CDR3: TGTGCCAGCAGTCCCTGGTCAGGGGGCAACTATGGCTACACCTTC.

The CDR3 region is CASSPRAGGEQFF. In DNA, the CDR3 is TGTGCCAGCAGCCCCCGTGCGGGTGGGGAGCAGTTCTTC. J is TRBJ2-1 and V is TRBV7-3; weak D call: TRBD2 (5 bases). Looked up from germline, CDR1 is SGHTA and CDR2 is FQGTGA. The CDR3 has 13 residues. Deletions cut 5 bases from V and 10 bases from J, with 15 bases between. Using reference TRBV7-3 and TRBJ2-1 for the parts outside the CDR3, the full variable domain is GAGVSQTPSNKVTEKGKYVELRCDPISGHTALYWYRQSLGQGPEFLIYFQGTGAADDSGLPNDRFFAVRPEGSVSTLKIQRTERGDSAVYLCASSPRAGGEQFFGPGTRLTVL.

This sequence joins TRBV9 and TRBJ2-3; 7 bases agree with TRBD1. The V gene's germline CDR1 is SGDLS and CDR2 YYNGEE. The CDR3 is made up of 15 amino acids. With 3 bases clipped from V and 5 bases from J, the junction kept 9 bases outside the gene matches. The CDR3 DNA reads TGTGCCAGCAGCGACAGGGGACCCCCGGGAGATACGCAGTATTTT. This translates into CASSDRGPPGDTQYF.

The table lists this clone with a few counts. The DNA of the CDR3 is TGTGCCAGCAGCCGGTCCGGGGGAGTCAATGAGCAGTTCTTC. Residues: CASSRSGGVNEQFF. The chain combines TRBV3-1 (or the pseudogene TRBV3-2) with TRBJ2-1; possibly TRBD2 for D (6 bases). Germline V CDR1 and CDR2: LGHDT, YNNKEL (reference sequence). Between the trimmed V and J ends, which lost 4 bases and 6 bases, there was a span of 13 bases. The CDR3 spans 14 residues.

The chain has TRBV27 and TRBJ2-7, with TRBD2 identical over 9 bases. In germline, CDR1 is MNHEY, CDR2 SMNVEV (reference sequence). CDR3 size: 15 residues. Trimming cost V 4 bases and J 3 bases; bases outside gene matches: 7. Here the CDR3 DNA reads TGTGCCAGCAGTTCCTCAGCGGGAGGCTTCTACGAGCAGTACTTC. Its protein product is CASSSSAGGFYEQYF.

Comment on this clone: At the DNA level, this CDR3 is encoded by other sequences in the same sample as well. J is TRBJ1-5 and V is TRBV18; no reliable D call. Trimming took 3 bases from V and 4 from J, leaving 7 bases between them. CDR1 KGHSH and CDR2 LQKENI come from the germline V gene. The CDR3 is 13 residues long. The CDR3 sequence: CASSPGGNQPQHF. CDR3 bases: TGTGCCAGCTCACCGGGCGGGAATCAGCCCCAGCATTTT.

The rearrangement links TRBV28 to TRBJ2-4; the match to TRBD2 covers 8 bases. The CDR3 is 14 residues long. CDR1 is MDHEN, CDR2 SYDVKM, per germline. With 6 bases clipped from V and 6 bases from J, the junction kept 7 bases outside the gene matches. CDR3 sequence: CASRRPSGLNIQYF. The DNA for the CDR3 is TGTGCCAGCAGGAGGCCTAGCGGGCTAAACATTCAGTACTTC.

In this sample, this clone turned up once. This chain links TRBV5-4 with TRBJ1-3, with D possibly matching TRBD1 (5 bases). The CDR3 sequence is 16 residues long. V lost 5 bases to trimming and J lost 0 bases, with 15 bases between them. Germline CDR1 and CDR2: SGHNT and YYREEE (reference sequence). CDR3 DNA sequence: TGTGCCAGCAGTCGAACGGGGGAGGGCTCTGGAAACACCATATATTTT. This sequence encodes CASSRTGEGSGNTIYF.

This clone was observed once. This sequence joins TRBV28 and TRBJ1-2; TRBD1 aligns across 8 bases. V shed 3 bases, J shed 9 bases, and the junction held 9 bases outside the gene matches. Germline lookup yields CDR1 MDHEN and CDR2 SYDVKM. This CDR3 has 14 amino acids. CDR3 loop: CASSFRAGGPRYTF. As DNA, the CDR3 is TGTGCCAGCAGTTTCCGAGCAGGGGGCCCCCGCTACACCTTC.

The CDR3 sequence is CAISGSSFYGYTF. CDR3 coding DNA: TGTGCCATCAGTGGCTCGAGTTTCTATGGCTACACCTTC. The chain has TRBV10-3 and TRBJ1-2; unclear D gene. Germline CDR1 reads ENHRY; CDR2 reads SYGVKD. CDR3 length equals 13 residues. The V end lost 4 bases, the J end lost 4 bases, and 10 bases lay between the germline ends.

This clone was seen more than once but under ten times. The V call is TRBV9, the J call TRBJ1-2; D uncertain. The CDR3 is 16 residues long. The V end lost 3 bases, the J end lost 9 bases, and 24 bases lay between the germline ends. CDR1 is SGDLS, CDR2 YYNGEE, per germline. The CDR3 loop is CASSEPQTKTFESYTF. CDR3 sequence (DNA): TGTGCCAGCAGCGAGCCCCAGACGAAGACTTTTGAGAGCTACACCTTC.

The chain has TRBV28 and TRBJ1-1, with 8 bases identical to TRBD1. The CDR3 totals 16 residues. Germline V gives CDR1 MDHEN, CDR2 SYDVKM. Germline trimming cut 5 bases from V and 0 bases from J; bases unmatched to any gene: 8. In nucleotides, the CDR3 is TGTGCCAGCAGTATAGGGACAGGAGATATGAACACTGAAGCTTTCTTT. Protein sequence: CASSIGTGDMNTEAFF. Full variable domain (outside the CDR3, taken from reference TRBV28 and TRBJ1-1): DVKVTQSSRYLVKRTGEKVFLECVQDMDHENMFWYRQDPGLGLRLIYFSYDVKMKEKGDIPEGYSVSREKKERFSLILESASTNQTSMYLCASSIGTGDMNTEAFFGQGTRLTVV.

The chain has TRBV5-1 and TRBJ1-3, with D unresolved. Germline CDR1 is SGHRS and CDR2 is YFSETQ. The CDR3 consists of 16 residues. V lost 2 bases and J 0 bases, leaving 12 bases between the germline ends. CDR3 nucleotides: TGCGCCAGCAGCTTCTGGACGGGAGACTCTGGAAACACCATATATTTT. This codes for CASSFWTGDSGNTIYF.

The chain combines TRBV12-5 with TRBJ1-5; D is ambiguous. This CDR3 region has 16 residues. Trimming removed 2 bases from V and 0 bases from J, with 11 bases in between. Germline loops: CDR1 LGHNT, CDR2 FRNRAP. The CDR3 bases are TGTGCTAGTGGTTTGCCAACGAGTAATAGCAATCAGCCCCAGCATTTT. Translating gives CASGLPTSNSNQPQHF.

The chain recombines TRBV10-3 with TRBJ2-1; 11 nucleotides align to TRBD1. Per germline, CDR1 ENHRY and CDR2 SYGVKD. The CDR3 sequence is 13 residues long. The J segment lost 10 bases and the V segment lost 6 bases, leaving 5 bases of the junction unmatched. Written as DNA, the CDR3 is TGTGCCATCAGGGGGACAGGGGGAAAGGAGCAGTTCTTC. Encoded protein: CAIRGTGGKEQFF.

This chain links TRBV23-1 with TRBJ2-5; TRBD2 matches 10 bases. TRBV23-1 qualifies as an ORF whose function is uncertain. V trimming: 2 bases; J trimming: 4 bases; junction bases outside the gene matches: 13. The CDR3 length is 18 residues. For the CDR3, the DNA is TGCGCCAGCAGTCAAAACCGGCTGGCTAGCGGGAGTGTAGAGACCCAGTACTTC. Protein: CASSQNRLASGSVETQYF.

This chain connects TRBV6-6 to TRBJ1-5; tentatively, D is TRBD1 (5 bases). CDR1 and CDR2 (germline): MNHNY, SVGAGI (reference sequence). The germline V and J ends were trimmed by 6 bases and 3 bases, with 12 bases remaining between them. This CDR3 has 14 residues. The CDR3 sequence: CASSFRDSNQPQHF. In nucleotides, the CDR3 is TGTGCCAGCAGCTTCCGGGACTCCAATCAGCCCCAGCATTTT.

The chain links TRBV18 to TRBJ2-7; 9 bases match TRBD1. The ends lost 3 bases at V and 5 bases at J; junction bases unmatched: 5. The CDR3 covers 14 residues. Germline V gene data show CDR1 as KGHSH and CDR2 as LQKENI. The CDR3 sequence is CASSPRQGVDEQYF. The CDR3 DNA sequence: TGTGCCAGCTCACCCAGACAGGGGGTTGACGAGCAGTACTTC.